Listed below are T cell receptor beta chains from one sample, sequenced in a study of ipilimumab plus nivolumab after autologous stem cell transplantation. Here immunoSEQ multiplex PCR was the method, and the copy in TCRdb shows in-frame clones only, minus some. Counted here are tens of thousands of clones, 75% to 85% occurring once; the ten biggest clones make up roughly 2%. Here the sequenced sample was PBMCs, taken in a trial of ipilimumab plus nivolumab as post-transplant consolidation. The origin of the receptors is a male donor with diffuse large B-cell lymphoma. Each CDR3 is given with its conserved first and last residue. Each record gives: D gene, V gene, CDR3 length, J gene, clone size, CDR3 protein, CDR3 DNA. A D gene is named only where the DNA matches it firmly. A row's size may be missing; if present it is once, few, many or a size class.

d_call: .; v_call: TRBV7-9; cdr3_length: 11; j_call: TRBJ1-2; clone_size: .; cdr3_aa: CASSLADGYTF; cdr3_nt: TGTGCCAGCAGCTTAGCGGATGGCTACACCTTC
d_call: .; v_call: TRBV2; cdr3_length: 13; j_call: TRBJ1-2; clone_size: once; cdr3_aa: CASRGGANYGYTF; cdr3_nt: TGTGCCAGCAGGGGGGGGGCTAACTATGGCTACACCTTC
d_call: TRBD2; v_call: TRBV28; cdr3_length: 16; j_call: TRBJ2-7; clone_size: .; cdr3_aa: CASSAPWTRSSYEQYF; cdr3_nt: TGTGCCAGCAGTGCCCCCTGGACTAGGAGCTCCTACGAGCAGTACTTC
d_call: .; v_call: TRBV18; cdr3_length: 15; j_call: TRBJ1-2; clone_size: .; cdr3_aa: CASSPSTQKDYGYTF; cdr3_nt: TGTGCCAGCTCACCCAGCACGCAGAAGGACTATGGCTACACCTTC
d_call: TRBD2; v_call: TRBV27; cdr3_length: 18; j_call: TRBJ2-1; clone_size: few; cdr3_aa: CASRSLTSGGTGYNEQFF; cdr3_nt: TGTGCCAGCAGATCACTTACTAGCGGGGGGACGGGGTACAATGAGCAGTTCTTC
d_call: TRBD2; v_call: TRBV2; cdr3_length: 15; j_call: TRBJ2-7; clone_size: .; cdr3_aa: CASSERLAGGYEQYF; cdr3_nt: TGTGCCAGCAGTGAAAGATTAGCGGGGGGGTACGAGCAGTACTTC
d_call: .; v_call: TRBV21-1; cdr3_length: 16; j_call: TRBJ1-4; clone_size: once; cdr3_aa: CASSKIQGATNEKLFF; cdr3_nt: TGTGCCAGCAGCAAAATCCAGGGGGCCACTAATGAAAAACTGTTTTTT
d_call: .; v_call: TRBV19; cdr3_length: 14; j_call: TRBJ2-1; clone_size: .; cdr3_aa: CASSIRQTGDEQFF; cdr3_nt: TGTGCCAGTAGTATCCGCCAGACCGGGGATGAGCAGTTCTTC
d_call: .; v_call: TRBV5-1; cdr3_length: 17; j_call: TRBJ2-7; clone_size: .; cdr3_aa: CASSSVSRGAISYEQYF; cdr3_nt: TGCGCCAGCAGCTCGGTATCTAGGGGGGCGATCTCCTACGAGCAGTACTTC
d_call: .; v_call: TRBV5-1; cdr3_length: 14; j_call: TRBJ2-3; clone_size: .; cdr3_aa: CASSLGQRPDTQYF; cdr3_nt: TGCGCCAGCAGCTTGGGACAGAGGCCAGATACGCAGTATTTT
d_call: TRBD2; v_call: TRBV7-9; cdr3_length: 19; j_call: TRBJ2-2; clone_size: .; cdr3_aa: CASSLAYSGGPADTGELFF; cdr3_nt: TGTGCCAGCAGCTTAGCGTACAGCGGGGGTCCCGCGGACACCGGGGAGCTGTTTTTT
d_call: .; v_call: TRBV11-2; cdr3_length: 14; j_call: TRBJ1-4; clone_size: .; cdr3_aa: CASSGGGLNEKLFF; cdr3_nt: TGTGCCAGCAGCGGGGGAGGCCTCAATGAAAAACTGTTTTTT
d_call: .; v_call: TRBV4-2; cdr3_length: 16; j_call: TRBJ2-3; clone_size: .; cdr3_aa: CASSPEGGAPTDTQYF; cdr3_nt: TGTGCCAGCAGCCCCGAAGGAGGGGCCCCCACAGATACGCAGTATTTT
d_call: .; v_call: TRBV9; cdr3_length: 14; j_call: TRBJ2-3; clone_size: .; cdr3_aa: CASSLQINTDTQYF; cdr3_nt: TGTGCCAGCAGCCTCCAGATAAACACAGATACGCAGTATTTT
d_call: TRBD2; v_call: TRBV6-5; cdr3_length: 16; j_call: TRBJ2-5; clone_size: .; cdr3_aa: CASSSRTRQKRGTQYF; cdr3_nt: TGTGCCAGCAGTTCCAGGACTAGGCAAAAAAGAGGGACCCAGTACTTC
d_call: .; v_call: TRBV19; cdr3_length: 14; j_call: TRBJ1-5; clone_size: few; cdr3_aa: CASSTGVRYQPQHF; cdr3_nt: TGTGCCAGTAGTACCGGCGTTAGGTATCAGCCCCAGCATTTT
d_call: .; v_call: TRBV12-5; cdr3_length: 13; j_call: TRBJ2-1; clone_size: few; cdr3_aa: CASGDLARSEQFF; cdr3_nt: TGTGCTAGTGGGGATCTAGCCCGGAGTGAGCAGTTCTTC
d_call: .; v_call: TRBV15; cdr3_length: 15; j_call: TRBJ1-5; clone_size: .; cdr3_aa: CATSKGGQLNQPQHF; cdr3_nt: TGTGCCACCAGCAAGGGAGGACAGCTCAATCAGCCCCAGCATTTT
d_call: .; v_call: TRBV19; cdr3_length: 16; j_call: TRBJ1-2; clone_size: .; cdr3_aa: CASSSTTWDRYYGYTF; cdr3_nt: TGTGCCAGTAGTAGCACGACCTGGGACCGCTACTATGGCTACACCTTC
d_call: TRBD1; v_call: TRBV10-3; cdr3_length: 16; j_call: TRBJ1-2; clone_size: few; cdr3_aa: CAISEREGAQNYGYTF; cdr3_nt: TGTGCCATCAGTGAACGGGAGGGGGCGCAGAACTATGGCTACACCTTC
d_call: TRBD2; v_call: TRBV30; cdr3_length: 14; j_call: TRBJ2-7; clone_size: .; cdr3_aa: CAWSVQGTSGSQYF; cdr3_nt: TGTGCCTGGAGTGTACAAGGGACTAGCGGATCGCAGTACTTC
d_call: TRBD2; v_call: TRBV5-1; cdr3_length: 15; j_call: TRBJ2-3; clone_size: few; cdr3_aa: CASSRGGGSTDTQYF; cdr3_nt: TGCGCCAGCAGTAGGGGCGGGGGAAGCACAGATACGCAGTATTTT
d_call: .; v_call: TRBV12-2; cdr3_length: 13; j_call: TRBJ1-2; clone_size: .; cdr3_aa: CASRLGPRSDYTF; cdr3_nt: TGTGCAAGTCGCTTAGGACCCCGGAGTGACTACACCTTC
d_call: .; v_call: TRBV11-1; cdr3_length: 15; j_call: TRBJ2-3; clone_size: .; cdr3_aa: CASSSNVGVRDTQYF; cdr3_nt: TGTGCCAGCAGCTCAAATGTAGGGGTCAGAGATACGCAGTATTTT
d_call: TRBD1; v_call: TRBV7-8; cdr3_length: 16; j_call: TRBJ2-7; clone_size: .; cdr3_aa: CASSFLAGTGYHEQYF; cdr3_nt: TGTGCCAGCAGCTTCCTGGCCGGGACAGGGTACCACGAGCAGTACTTC
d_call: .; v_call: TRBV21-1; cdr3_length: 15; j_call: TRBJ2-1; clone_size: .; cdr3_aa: CASSSRDSPYNEQFF; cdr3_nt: TGTGCCAGCAGCTCCCGGGACTCACCCTACAATGAGCAGTTCTTC
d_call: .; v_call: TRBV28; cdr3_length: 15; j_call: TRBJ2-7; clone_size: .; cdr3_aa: CASKSPWSGSYEQYF; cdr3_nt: TGTGCCAGCAAGTCCCCCTGGTCCGGTTCCTACGAGCAGTACTTC
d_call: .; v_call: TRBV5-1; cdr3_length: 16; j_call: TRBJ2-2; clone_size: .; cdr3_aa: CASSFTGAGDTGELFF; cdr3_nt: TGCGCCAGCAGCTTTACAGGCGCCGGGGACACCGGGGAGCTGTTTTTT
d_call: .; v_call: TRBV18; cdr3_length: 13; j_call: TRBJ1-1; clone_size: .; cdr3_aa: CASSPMEGTEAFF; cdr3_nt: TGTGCCAGCTCACCCATGGAAGGTACTGAAGCTTTCTTT
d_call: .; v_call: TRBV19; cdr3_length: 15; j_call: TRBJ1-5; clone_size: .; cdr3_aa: CASSIYAGSNQPQHF; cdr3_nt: TGTGCCAGTAGTATTTACGCAGGTAGCAATCAGCCCCAGCATTTT
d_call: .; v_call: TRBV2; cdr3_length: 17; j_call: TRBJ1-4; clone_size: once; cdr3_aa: CASSRKGWGATNEKLFF; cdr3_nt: TGTGCCAGCAGTCGCAAGGGTTGGGGGGCTACTAATGAAAAACTGTTTTTT
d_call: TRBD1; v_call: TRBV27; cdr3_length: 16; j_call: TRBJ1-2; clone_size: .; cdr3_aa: CASSLLGGQGAYGYTF; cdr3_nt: TGTGCCAGCAGTCTACTTGGCGGACAGGGTGCCTACGGCTACACCTTC
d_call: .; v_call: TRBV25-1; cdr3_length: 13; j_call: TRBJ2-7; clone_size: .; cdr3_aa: CASGKTTSYEQYF; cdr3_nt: TGTGCCAGCGGGAAGACTACCTCCTACGAGCAGTACTTC
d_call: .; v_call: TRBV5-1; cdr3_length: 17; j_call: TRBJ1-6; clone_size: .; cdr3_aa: CASSRGTGSSYNSPLHF; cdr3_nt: TGCGCCAGCAGCAGGGGCACAGGGAGCTCCTATAATTCACCCCTCCACTTT
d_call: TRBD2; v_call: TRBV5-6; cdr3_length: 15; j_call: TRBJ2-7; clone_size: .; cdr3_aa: CASSFGGGISYEQYF; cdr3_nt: TGTGCCAGCAGCTTCGGCGGGGGGATCTCCTACGAGCAGTACTTC
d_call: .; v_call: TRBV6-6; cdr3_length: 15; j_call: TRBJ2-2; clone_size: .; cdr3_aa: CASTFTGRDTGELFF; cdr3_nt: TGTGCCAGCACCTTTACAGGGAGGGACACCGGGGAGCTGTTTTTT
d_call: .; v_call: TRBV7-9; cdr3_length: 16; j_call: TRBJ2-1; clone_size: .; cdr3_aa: CASSPGPGFSYNEQFF; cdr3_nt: TGTGCCAGCAGCCCCGGACCAGGTTTCTCCTACAATGAGCAGTTCTTC
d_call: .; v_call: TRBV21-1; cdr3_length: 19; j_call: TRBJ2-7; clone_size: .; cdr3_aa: CASSNSRVSPTSERDEQYF; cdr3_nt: TGTGCCAGCAGCAATTCTCGGGTTTCCCCTACCTCGGAAAGGGACGAGCAGTACTTC
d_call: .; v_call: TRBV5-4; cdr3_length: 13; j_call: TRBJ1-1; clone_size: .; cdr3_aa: CASRAASNTEAFF; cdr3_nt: TGTGCCAGCAGGGCAGCATCAAACACTGAAGCTTTCTTT
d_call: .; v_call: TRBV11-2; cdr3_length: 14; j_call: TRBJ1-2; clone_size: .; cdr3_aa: CASSFGVGNYGYTF; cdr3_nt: TGTGCCAGCAGCTTCGGGGTCGGAAACTATGGCTACACCTTC
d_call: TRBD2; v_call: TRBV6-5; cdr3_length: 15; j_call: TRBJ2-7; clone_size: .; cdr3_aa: CASSWTSGGAYEQYF; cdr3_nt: TGTGCCAGCAGTTGGACTAGCGGGGGGGCCTACGAGCAGTACTTC
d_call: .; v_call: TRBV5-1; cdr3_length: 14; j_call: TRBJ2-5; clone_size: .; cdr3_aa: CASSSSLGGETQYF; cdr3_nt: TGCGCCAGCAGCTCTAGCCTAGGGGGAGAGACCCAGTACTTC